The 14 T cell receptor beta chains below all came from one sample that was sequenced in a study of Ad26.COV2.S vaccination and SARS-CoV-2 variants. Sample treatment: about 20 received Ad26.COV2.S at low or high dose, single or two shots; about 5 received placebo; per-sample allocation not given. Samples came from day 63 after the first vaccine or placebo injection. Using immunoSEQ multiplex PCR, the repertoire was profiled, and TCRdb retains in-frame clones only, with some absent. The sample includes about 350,000 clones, around 89% seen only once; the top ten take approximately 4.5%. The sample here was peripheral blood, taken in a trial of Ad26.COV2.S vaccine versus placebo. Every receptor here comes from a person aged 18 to 65 who received the Ad26.COV2.S COVID-19 vaccine or a placebo.

The chain is built from TRBV27 and TRBJ2-1; D is uncertain. CDR3 length equals 16 residues. Trimming removed 5 bases at V and 4 bases at J, with 18 bases between. The germline CDR1 and CDR2 sequences are MNHEY and SMNVEV (reference sequence). The CDR3 here is CASSPTRAQRYNEQFF. CDR3 nucleotide sequence: TGTGCCAGCAGTCCCACAAGGGCCCAAAGATACAATGAGCAGTTCTTC.

The chain recombines TRBV4-3 with TRBJ1-1; no reliable D call. Deletions cut 0 bases from V and 1 base from J, with 9 bases between. In germline, CDR1 is LGHNA, CDR2 YSLEER. CDR3 size: 15 residues. The chain's CDR3 is CASSQEVGQNTEAFF. CDR3 nucleotide sequence: TGCGCCAGCAGCCAAGAGGTGGGCCAGAACACTGAAGCTTTCTTT.

Points on this clone: This same CDR3 is encoded by further DNA sequences in the sample. The chain combines TRBV24-1 with TRBJ2-3; D uncertain. The germline V gene encodes CDR1 KGHDR and CDR2 SFDVKD. V was pared by 3 bases and J by 5 bases, with 2 bases between. The CDR3 length is 11 residues. For the CDR3, the DNA is TGTGCCACCAGTGATAGAGATACGCAGTATTTT. Its translation: CATSDRDTQYF.

This chain connects TRBV3-1 (or the pseudogene TRBV3-2) to TRBJ1-6; D is perhaps TRBD1 (5 bases). Trimming pared 2 bases from V and 6 bases from J, leaving 23 bases between. This CDR3 comprises 19 residues. Germline values: CDR1 LGHDT, CDR2 YNNKEL (reference sequence). The CDR3 DNA is TGTGCCAGCAGCCAAAGAAACGGGGGTTGGGTCAGTGTTAATTCACCCCTCCACTTT. Translation gives CASSQRNGGWVSVNSPLHF.

J is TRBJ2-3 and V is TRBV14; D may be TRBD2 (7 bases). Trimming left V 1 base short and J 10 bases short, with 9 bases between. The germline V gene has CDR1 SGHDN and CDR2 FVKESK. The CDR3 is made up of 12 amino acids. CDR3 protein: CASSQGGGSQYF. The CDR3 DNA reads as TGTGCCAGCAGCCAAGGGGGGGGCTCGCAGTATTTT.

The chain has TRBV7-9 and TRBJ2-5; 7 nucleotides align to TRBD2. Germline CDR1 is SEHNR and CDR2 is FQNEAQ (reference sequence). This CDR3 is built from 15 residues. V lost 2 bases and J lost 5; bases outside the gene matches: 8. The DNA for the CDR3 is TGTGCCAGCAGCTTAACCGGGGGAGGGAGGGAGACCCAGTACTTC. Amino acids: CASSLTGGGRETQYF.

This sequence joins TRBV5-1 and TRBJ1-3; D gene ambiguous. CDR1 SGHRS and CDR2 YFSETQ come from the germline V gene. V was clipped by 1 base and J by 0 bases, with 14 bases between them. The CDR3 runs to 17 residues. The CDR3 spells CASSLLGTLSSGNTIYF. The CDR3 DNA reads as TGCGCCAGCAGCTTGTTAGGAACTCTGAGCTCTGGAAACACCATATATTTT.

V usage is TRBV18 and J usage is TRBJ2-5; 13 positions agree with TRBD2. The length of the CDR3 is 18 residues. From germline, CDR1 is KGHSH and CDR2 LQKENI. The junction had 5 bases not matched to a gene; V was cut back by 1 base and J by 0 bases. For the CDR3, the DNA is TGTGCCAGCTCACCACGAACTAGCGGGGGGGCCTACCAAGAGACCCAGTACTTC. Translation: CASSPRTSGGAYQETQYF.

In its sample, this clone was seen once. This chain uses TRBV29-1 with TRBJ2-3; no clear D. CDR1 SQVTM and CDR2 ANQGSEA come from the germline V gene. The CDR3 has 12 residues. Trimming shortened V by 4 bases and J by 1 base, and 6 bases separated the two germline ends. The CDR3 reads CSVVQGTDTQYF. The CDR3 DNA is TGCAGCGTTGTCCAGGGCACAGATACGCAGTATTTT.

In DNA, the CDR3 is TGTGCCAGCAGAGAGCGGGGGCACTCCTACGAGCAGTACTTC. This translates into CASRERGHSYEQYF. The rearrangement joins TRBV2 to TRBJ2-7, with 8 nucleotides matching TRBD2. From germline, CDR1 is SNHLY and CDR2 FYNNEI. J was trimmed by 0 bases and V by 6 bases; bases with no gene match: 4. The CDR3 length is 14 residues.

The V gene is TRBV11-2, the J gene TRBJ2-3; 8 positions agree with TRBD2. CDR3 length equals 18 residues. Germline-derived CDR1 and CDR2 are SGHAT and FQNNGV. Germline trimming cut 7 bases from V and 3 bases from J; bases unmatched to any gene: 18. CDR3 sequence reads: CASNAQIRGGSETDTQYF. The CDR3 region has the DNA TGTGCCAGCAACGCTCAGATCCGGGGGGGCAGCGAAACAGATACGCAGTATTTT.

The chain couples TRBV5-4 to TRBJ2-1, with 9 bases that match TRBD1. The CDR3 runs 15 residues. V lost 4 bases, J lost 5 bases, and 7 bases stayed unmatched. Germline CDR1 SGHNT, CDR2 YYREEE (reference sequence). The CDR3, as DNA: TGTGCCAGCAGCGACCGGGACAGGGTGAACAATGAGCAGTTCTTC. Translation: CASSDRDRVNNEQFF.

This chain links TRBV29-1 with TRBJ2-1, with a tentative D call TRBD1 (6 bases). The V end was cut by 6 bases, the J end by 0 bases, with 12 bases between. The CDR3 is 14 amino acids. CDR1 and CDR2 (germline): SQVTM, ANQGSEA. The CDR3 region has the DNA TGCAGCGTAGAGGACAGCCTCTCCTACAATGAGCAGTTCTTC. It specifies CSVEDSLSYNEQFF.

The chain carries TRBV19 and TRBJ2-3; D is possibly TRBD1 or TRBD2 (6 bases each). The CDR3 has 15 amino acids. The germline gives CDR1 LNHDA, CDR2 SQIVND (reference sequence). Trimming shortened V by 4 bases and J by 1 base, and 12 bases separated the two germline ends. CDR3 sequence reads: CASSKGGEGTDTQYF. In DNA, the CDR3 is TGTGCCAGTAGTAAGGGGGGTGAGGGCACAGATACGCAGTATTTT.